The entry that follows covers one T cell receptor beta chain sequence. Its antigen is unidentified. Other nucleotide sequences in the sample specify the same CDR3. These data come from a study of cytotoxic CD8 clonotypes in ibrutinib-treated CLL. The targeted sequencing depth was 1 in 200,000 to 1 in 1 million T cells. Some clones are missing from TCRdb's copy, which holds only in-frame ones; the method was immunoSEQ multiplex PCR. This table holds over 150,000 clones, around 84% found once. The study, taken as a whole, reports: Clonality rose at ibrutinib response, held steady in sustained remission, and fell toward baseline at progression.

The sample here was PBMCs, taken after 12 months of ibrutinib treatment. This clonotype originated in a human donor with chronic lymphocytic leukemia.

The chain's CDR3 is CAISESRDTQYF. CDR3 bases: TGTGCCATCAGTGAGTCCCGAGATACGCAGTATTTT. The genes are TRBV10-3 and TRBJ2-3; D is ambiguous. The CDR3 runs to 12 residues. CDR1 and CDR2 from the germline V gene are ENHRY and SYGVKD. V was pared by 0 bases and J by 5 bases, with 3 bases between.